These T cell receptor beta chains were read from a single sample in a study of blood T cell repertoires in COVID-19. Profiled with immunoSEQ multiplex PCR; TCRdb holds only in-frame clones, not every one. The repertoire holds 250,000 to 300,000 clones, with roughly 90% as singletons. Sequencing was carried out using peripheral blood. All receptors derive from a woman in her twenties or thirties with COVID-19, enrolled during active disease. CDR3s include the opening cysteine and the closing phenylalanine or tryptophan. A D gene is named only where the DNA matches it firmly. Rows may omit the clone size; those that give it use once, few, many or a size class.

TGTGCCAGCAGCGAGCCCGGGACTACCGATACGCAGTATTTT	CASSEPGTTDTQYF	TRBJ2-3	TRBV9	NA	TRBD2
TGTGCCAGCAGCCCGGGACAGGGTGACACCATATATTTT	CASSPGQGDTIYF	TRBJ1-3	TRBV7-2	NA	TRBD1
TGTGCCAGCAGTCGGGAGACACTTAACTATGGCTACACCTTC	CASSRETLNYGYTF	TRBJ1-2	TRBV6-2/TRBV6-3	NA	NA
TGTGCCAGCTCACCCGGTAAGGTTAAGCGGGAGGGCCTCGAGCAGTACTTC	CASSPGKVKREGLEQYF	TRBJ2-7	TRBV18	NA	TRBD2
TGCGCCAGCAGCTTACCCCTAGCGGCCGGGAACCAGTACTTC	CASSLPLAAGNQYF	TRBJ2-5	TRBV5-1	NA	TRBD2
TGTGCCAGCAGCTATTTTTCGGGCTACACCTTC	CASSYFSGYTF	TRBJ1-2	TRBV5-6	NA	NA
TGTGCCAGCAGTCTATACTCAGGGGGCTATGGCTACACCTTC	CASSLYSGGYGYTF	TRBJ1-2	TRBV27	NA	TRBD1
TGTGCCAGCAAATCCTCGGGACAGGGACAGAATCAGCCCCAGCATTTT	CASKSSGQGQNQPQHF	TRBJ1-5	TRBV6-6	few	TRBD1
TGTGCCAGCAGTACAGGGATCATGGAAAACACCATATATTTT	CASSTGIMENTIYF	TRBJ1-3	TRBV6-5	NA	NA
TGTGCCTGGAGTGTCCGAGAGACCCAGTACTTC	CAWSVRETQYF	TRBJ2-5	TRBV30	NA	NA
TGTGCCAGCAGTCCCGGACTAGACTACGAGCAGTACTTC	CASSPGLDYEQYF	TRBJ2-7	TRBV27	NA	TRBD2
TGCGCCAGCAGCCGGTTGGGGGGGCTAAGGACGCCCTATGGCTACACCTTC	CASSRLGGLRTPYGYTF	TRBJ1-2	TRBV5-1	NA	NA
TGTGCCAGCAGCCGCACAGGGAAGCCATATGGCTACACCTTC	CASSRTGKPYGYTF	TRBJ1-2	TRBV7-9	few	NA
TGTGCCAGCAGTGAGGGACAGGGAGTCTATTCACCCCTCCACTTT	CASSEGQGVYSPLHF	TRBJ1-6	TRBV6-1	NA	TRBD1
TGCGCCAGCAGCCCGGGGACAGGGGGCGCGTACGAGCAGTACTTC	CASSPGTGGAYEQYF	TRBJ2-7	TRBV4-1	NA	TRBD1
TGTGCCAGCAGCAGGACAGGGGGAGGTGGCTACACCTTC	CASSRTGGGGYTF	TRBJ1-2	TRBV7-2	NA	TRBD1
TGTGCCAGCAGTTTAGACCTAAACTACGAGCAGTACTTC	CASSLDLNYEQYF	TRBJ2-7	TRBV12-3/TRBV12-4	few	NA
TGTGCCAGCAGCCCCCCCGGGACAAGCTCCTACGAGCAGTACTTC	CASSPPGTSSYEQYF	TRBJ2-7	TRBV3-1/TRBV3-2	few	NA
TGTGCCAGCAGTCCCGGGGTTAAAACTGAAGCTTTCTTT	CASSPGVKTEAFF	TRBJ1-1	TRBV28	few	NA
TGTGCCAGCAGTCTCGCCTACGAGCAGTACTTC	CASSLAYEQYF	TRBJ2-7	TRBV27	once	NA
TGCAGTGCACAGGTTGACTACGAGCAGTACTTC	CSAQVDYEQYF	TRBJ2-7	TRBV20-1	NA	NA
TGTGCCAGCGGGCGGGAGGCTGGAGTGGGAGAGACCCAGTACTTC	CASGREAGVGETQYF	TRBJ2-5	TRBV7-2	once	TRBD2
TGTGCCAGCAGTTTAAGGGCGGGAGGTCGGACCGGGGAGCTGTTTTTT	CASSLRAGGRTGELFF	TRBJ2-2	TRBV27	NA	TRBD2
TGTGCCAGCAGTAGTGGGACTACCAACACCGGGGAGCTGTTTTTT	CASSSGTTNTGELFF	TRBJ2-2	TRBV6-2/TRBV6-3	NA	TRBD2
TGCGCCAGCAGCTTGTTACAGGGAAAGGAGACCCAGTACTTC	CASSLLQGKETQYF	TRBJ2-5	TRBV5-1	NA	NA
TGCGCCAGCAGCCAAGATCCCGCCCCTAGCTCCTACAATGAGCAGTTCTTC	CASSQDPAPSSYNEQFF	TRBJ2-1	TRBV4-1	NA	NA
TGTGCCAGCAGTACAATAGGACAGCTTAATCAGCCCCAGCATTTT	CASSTIGQLNQPQHF	TRBJ1-5	TRBV27	few	NA
TGTGCCATCAGTCTCGGGGGGGGACCGAATCAGCCCCAGCATTTT	CAISLGGGPNQPQHF	TRBJ1-5	TRBV10-3	NA	NA
TGTGCCAGCAGTGAACGATCCGGGACAAATACTGGGGCTAACTATGGCTACACCTTC	CASSERSGTNTGANYGYTF	TRBJ1-2	TRBV6-1	NA	NA
TGTGCCAGCAGCCTACTATCCGGGTCCCACCATCCTTCACCCCTCCACTTT	CASSLLSGSHHPSPLHF	TRBJ1-6	TRBV7-2	NA	NA
TGCGCCAGCAGCCAAGTTCTAAACACCGGGGAGCTGTTTTTT	CASSQVLNTGELFF	TRBJ2-2	TRBV4-3	NA	NA
TGCGCCAGCAGTCAATCGCACACAGGGTTCACCGGGGAGCTGTTTTTT	CASSQSHTGFTGELFF	TRBJ2-2	TRBV23-1	NA	NA
TGTGCCAGCAGTGATCCGGGACAGGAAGGGACCGGGGAGCTGTTTTTT	CASSDPGQEGTGELFF	TRBJ2-2	TRBV25-1	NA	TRBD1
TGTGCCATCAGTGGGGGACTATCTAGCCAAGAGACCCAGTACTTC	CAISGGLSSQETQYF	TRBJ2-5	TRBV10-3	NA	TRBD2
TGCACCAGCAGCCCCATCCGACTTGCACAAGAGACCCAGTACTTC	CTSSPIRLAQETQYF	TRBJ2-5	TRBV1	NA	NA
TGCAGCGTTCTTGGACAGGGGGCATCCTACGAGCAGTACTTC	CSVLGQGASYEQYF	TRBJ2-7	TRBV29-1	NA	TRBD1
TGTGCCAGCAGTCTCCCCCAGGGGCATTTACTCAATGAGCAGTTCTTC	CASSLPQGHLLNEQFF	TRBJ2-1	TRBV27	NA	NA
TGTGCCAGCAGCTTAGGGCAGAGAGGCGATACGCAGTATTTT	CASSLGQRGDTQYF	TRBJ2-3	TRBV7-9	NA	NA
TGTGCCAGCAGCCACAGCTACGAGCAGTACTTC	CASSHSYEQYF	TRBJ2-7	TRBV5-6	NA	NA
TGTGCCAGCAGTGAGGGAGGGGGAATATATGGCTACACCTTC	CASSEGGGIYGYTF	TRBJ1-2	TRBV2	NA	NA
TGCGCCAGCAGCTTGAGGCGGGGGTTAGCGGACGAGCAGTACTTC	CASSLRRGLADEQYF	TRBJ2-7	TRBV5-1	once	TRBD2
TGTGCCACCAGTGCCGGACAGGGGAACACTGAAGCTTTCTTT	CATSAGQGNTEAFF	TRBJ1-1	TRBV24-1	NA	TRBD1
TGCGCCAGCAGCTCCGGGACAGCTAGCAATCAGCCCCAGCATTTT	CASSSGTASNQPQHF	TRBJ1-5	TRBV5-1	NA	TRBD1
TGCGCCAGCAGCTTGGACAGGACCCTCTACGAGCAGTACTTC	CASSLDRTLYEQYF	TRBJ2-7	TRBV5-1	NA	NA